This TCR beta chain appears in the sequencing data of a study of T cells in Graves' hyperthyroidism and ophthalmopathy. This clonotype was recorded at least ten times. What it binds is unknown. TCR beta CDR3 regions were amplified from RNA. HTBI primers were employed in a first-round RT-PCR of the TCR CDR3. MiXCR, run by TCRdb on the multiplex PCR reads, gives a single entry per CDR3 protein. Among 750,000 to 950,000 distinct CDR3 sequences listed, roughly 40% were seen once. Study-wide results and limits: A model of 13 V-J features distinguished ophthalmopathy from stable hyperthyroidism.

The TCR sequence derives from a young man with Graves' hyperthyroidism. The sample consisted of blood.

In DNA form, the CDR3 reads TGTGCCAGCAGTAACCGATATGGCTACACCTTC. This translates into CASSNRYGYTF. V and J are TRBV2 and TRBJ1-2; D ambiguous. From germline, CDR1 is SNHLY and CDR2 FYNNEI. The CDR3 length is 11 residues. The germline V and J ends were trimmed by 5 bases and 5 bases, with 6 bases remaining between them.